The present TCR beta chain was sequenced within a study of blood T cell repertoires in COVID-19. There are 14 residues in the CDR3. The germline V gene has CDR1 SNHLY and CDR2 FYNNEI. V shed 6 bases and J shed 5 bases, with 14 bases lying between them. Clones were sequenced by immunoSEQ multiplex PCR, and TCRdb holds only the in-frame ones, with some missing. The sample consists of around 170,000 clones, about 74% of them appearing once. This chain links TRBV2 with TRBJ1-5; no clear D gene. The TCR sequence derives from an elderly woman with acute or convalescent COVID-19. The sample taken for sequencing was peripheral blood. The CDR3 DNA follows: TGTGCCAGCAGGACCCGTCCGGGAGATCAGCCCCAGCATTTT. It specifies CASRTRPGDQPQHF. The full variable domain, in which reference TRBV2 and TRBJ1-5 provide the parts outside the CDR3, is EPEVTQTPSHQVTQMGQEVILRCVPISNHLYFYWYRQILGQKVEFLVSFYNNEISEKSEIFDDQFSVERPDGSNFTLKIRSTKLEDSAMYFCASRTRPGDQPQHFGDGTRLSIL.